The TCR beta chain described here comes from a study of blood T cell repertoires in COVID-19. Study information: PBMCs, B-cell-depleted T cells, or T cells were the source of the cDNA or gDNA that made up the material.

Authors' analysis steps: Quantification of nucleated cells was approximated via reference gene primer amplification. Clones were sequenced by immunoSEQ multiplex PCR, and TCRdb holds only the in-frame ones, with some missing. V, J and clone size are taken as reported in that table, and D and trimming were inferred from the DNA itself. The sample carries about 150,000 clones, 85% recorded once. Participants' reported clinical history set cohort assignment. The CDR3 loop spans 17 amino acids. The V gene's germline CDR1 is SGHVS and CDR2 FNYEAQ. Trimming removed 4 bases at V and 2 bases at J, with 17 bases between.

The sequence was collected from a woman in her thirties or forties who had recovered from COVID-19. The sequencing input was PBMCs or T cells enriched from blood (not recorded which). The V and J genes are TRBV7-6 and TRBJ2-2; D possibly corresponds to TRBD2 (6 bases). CDR3 in amino acids: CASSSPGSSGNTGELFF. CDR3 nucleotides: TGTGCCAGCAGCTCTCCTGGGAGTAGCGGTAACACCGGGGAGCTGTTTTTT.